Following are 13 T cell receptor beta chains from one sample sequenced in a study of CD8+ T cells in alopecia areata. The treatment here: oral pan-JAK inhibitor, 5-10 mg twice daily. The sequencing template was cDNA reverse transcribed from extracted RNA. Assay used: immunoSEQ multiplex PCR; TCRdb lists only in-frame clones, some missing. The table shows around 180,000 clones, with around three fifths occurring only once. The specimen comprised CD4+ T cells sorted from blood, sampled at roughly week 49, from a patient treated with tofacitinib. These receptors all come from a human donor with alopecia areata.

The chain is built from TRBV7-2 and TRBJ1-2; TRBD1 might be the D (5 bases). Trimming took off 3 bases at V and 5 bases at J, with 10 bases between the two ends. Germline V gene sequence: CDR1 SGHTA, CDR2 FQGNSA. The CDR3 is 13 residues long. CDR3 protein: CASSLRGRYGYTF. CDR3 nucleotides: TGTGCCAGCAGCTTGCGGGGACGTTATGGCTACACCTTC.

The CDR3 coding sequence is TGTGCCAGCAGCGTAGGGACCCCCGAGGTGAACACTGAAGCTTTCTTT. It encodes CASSVGTPEVNTEAFF. V usage is TRBV9 and J usage is TRBJ1-1; D uncertain. This CDR3 contains 16 residues. CDR1 is SGDLS and CDR2 is YYNGEE in the germline V gene. V was clipped by 0 bases and J by 0 bases, with 12 bases between them.

This sequence joins TRBV30 and TRBJ2-7; unclear D gene. V dropped 1 base and J dropped 0 bases, with 13 bases sitting between them. The germline V gene encodes CDR1 GTSNPN and CDR2 SVGIG (reference sequence). This CDR3 is 15 amino acids long. CDR3 residues: CAWSGVQPGSYEQYF. The CDR3 DNA reads TGTGCCTGGAGTGGGGTACAGCCTGGCTCCTACGAGCAGTACTTC.

This clone has only a few counts. The rearrangement uses TRBV5-1 and TRBJ2-4; D is possibly TRBD1 (7 bases). The CDR3 consists of 18 residues. V lost 5 bases, J lost 6 bases, and 27 bases lay in between. Germline values: CDR1 SGHRS, CDR2 YFSETQ. In DNA form, the CDR3 reads TGCGCCAGCAGAGGCCCCCAGGGAGGCAGGGGGTTTGGAAACATTCAGTACTTC. Its translation is CASRGPQGGRGFGNIQYF.

This clone was counted between two and nine times. J is TRBJ1-1 and V is TRBV29-1; D gene unclear. CDR1 is SQVTM and CDR2 is ANQGSEA in the germline V gene. Trimming removed 5 bases at V and 1 base at J, with 8 bases between. This CDR3 is built from 12 residues. CDR3 coding DNA: TGCAGCGTTTGTGTTGGGAACACTGAAGCTTTCTTT. This translates into CSVCVGNTEAFF.

The V gene is TRBV30, the J gene TRBJ2-2; D unresolved. Germline loops: CDR1 GTSNPN, CDR2 SVGIG (reference sequence). The CDR3 length is 11 residues. The V gene lost 0 bases and the J gene lost 11 bases, with 7 bases spanning the gap. The chain's CDR3 is CAWSVRGELFF. DNA of the CDR3: TGTGCCTGGAGTGTACGCGGAGAGCTGTTTTTT.

The table lists this clone with many counts. V and J are TRBV6-1 and TRBJ1-2; D is perhaps TRBD1 (5 bases). Germline assignment: CDR1 MNHNS and CDR2 SASEGT. V lost 1 base to trimming and J lost 7 bases, with 10 bases between them. This CDR3 spans 13 amino acids. CDR3 sequence (DNA): TGTGCCAGCAGTGAAGGTCCCAGGGCTGGCTACACCTTC. Translated, it gives CASSEGPRAGYTF.

The V call is TRBV7-2, the J call TRBJ2-3; possibly TRBD2 for D (6 bases). This CDR3 is 15 amino acids long. Trimming shortened V by 5 bases and J by 2 bases, and 14 bases separated the two germline ends. Germline CDR1 reads SGHTA; CDR2 reads FQGNSA. As DNA, the CDR3 is TGTGCCAGCAGCCACGAACTAGCTTCCACAGATACGCAGTATTTT. Translating it yields CASSHELASTDTQYF.

CDR3 sequence (DNA): TGTGCCAGCAGCGCAGTCGGGGGCTTTTCCTACGAGCAGTACTTC. Protein: CASSAVGGFSYEQYF. V is TRBV9 and J is TRBJ2-7; the D gene could be TRBD1 or TRBD2 (6 bases each). The CDR3 has 15 amino acids. Trimming pared 3 bases from V and 1 base from J, leaving 14 bases between. Looked up from germline, CDR1 is SGDLS and CDR2 is YYNGEE.

In DNA form, the CDR3 reads TGCAGCGTTGCGGCCAGGGGGGGCACTGAAGCTTTCTTT. This codes for CSVAARGGTEAFF. The gene calls are TRBV29-1 and TRBJ1-1; 7 nucleotides line up with TRBD1. The V segment lost 4 bases and the J segment 4 bases; nucleotides outside the gene matches: 6. CDR3 length equals 13 residues. Germline values: CDR1 SQVTM, CDR2 ANQGSEA. Full variable domain (rest looked up from reference TRBV29-1 and TRBJ1-1): SAVISQKPSRDICQRGTSLTIQCQVDSQVTMMFWYRQQPGQSLTLIATANQGSEATYESGFVIDKFPISRPNLTFSTLTVSNMSPEDSSIYLCSVAARGGTEAFFGQGTRLTVV.

V is TRBV30 and J is TRBJ2-3; 8 positions match TRBD1. Trimming took 3 bases from V and 5 from J; bases not matched to a gene: 4. Germline V gene lookup returns CDR1 GTSNPN and CDR2 SVGIG (reference sequence). CDR3 length: 13 amino acids. Here the CDR3 reads CAWRDRAGDTQYF. CDR3 sequence (DNA): TGTGCCTGGAGGGACAGGGCAGGAGATACGCAGTATTTT.

This clone occurred once. The chain combines TRBV29-1 with TRBJ2-3; TRBD2 matches at 7 bases. CDR1 is SQVTM and CDR2 is ANQGSEA in the germline V gene. The CDR3 has 17 residues. V lost 7 bases and J lost 2; bases outside the gene matches: 18. The CDR3 nucleotides are TGCAGCGCTCCCGTGGGGGGGGGAGTAGGATACACAGATACGCAGTATTTT. Protein product: CSAPVGGGVGYTDTQYF.

This clone has a handful of counts. The chain uses TRBV7-2 and TRBJ2-2; D is unclear. The CDR3 is made up of 15 amino acids. V lost 1 base, J lost 7 bases, and 13 bases lay in between. From germline, CDR1 is SGHTA and CDR2 FQGNSA. CDR3 coding DNA: TGTGCCAGCAGCTTAGATGTGGGGTTCAACGGGGAGCTGTTTTTT. Its translation: CASSLDVGFNGELFF. The whole variable domain, filled in from reference TRBV7-2 and TRBJ2-2, reads GAGVSQSPSNKVTEKGKDVELRCDPISGHTALYWYRQSLGQGLEFLIYFQGNSAPDKSGLPSDRFSAERTGGSVSTLTIQRTQQEDSAVYLCASSLDVGFNGELFFGEGSRLTVL.